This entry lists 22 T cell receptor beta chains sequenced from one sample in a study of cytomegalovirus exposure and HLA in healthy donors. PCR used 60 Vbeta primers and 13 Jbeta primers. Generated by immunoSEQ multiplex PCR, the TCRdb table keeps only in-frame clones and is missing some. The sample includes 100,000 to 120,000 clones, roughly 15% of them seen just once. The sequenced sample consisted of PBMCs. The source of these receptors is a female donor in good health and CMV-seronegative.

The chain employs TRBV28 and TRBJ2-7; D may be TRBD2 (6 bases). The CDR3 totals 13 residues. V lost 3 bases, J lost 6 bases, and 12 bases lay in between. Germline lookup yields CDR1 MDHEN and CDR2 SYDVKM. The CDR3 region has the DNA TGTGCCAGCAGTTTGCCGACGGGAGTCGAGCAGTACTTC. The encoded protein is CASSLPTGVEQYF.

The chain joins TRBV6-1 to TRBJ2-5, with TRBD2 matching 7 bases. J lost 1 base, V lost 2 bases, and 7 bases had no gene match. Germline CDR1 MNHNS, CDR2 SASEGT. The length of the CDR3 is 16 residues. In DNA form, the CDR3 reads TGTGCCAGCAGTGAAACCCCCGGGGAGGGCCAAGAGACCCAGTACTTC. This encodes CASSETPGEGQETQYF.

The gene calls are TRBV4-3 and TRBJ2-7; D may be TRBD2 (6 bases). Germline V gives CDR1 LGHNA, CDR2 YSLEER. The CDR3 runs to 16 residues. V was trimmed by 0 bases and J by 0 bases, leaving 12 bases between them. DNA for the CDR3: TGCGCCAGCAGCCAAGATTTCCGGGGGTTCTCCTACGAGCAGTACTTC. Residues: CASSQDFRGFSYEQYF.

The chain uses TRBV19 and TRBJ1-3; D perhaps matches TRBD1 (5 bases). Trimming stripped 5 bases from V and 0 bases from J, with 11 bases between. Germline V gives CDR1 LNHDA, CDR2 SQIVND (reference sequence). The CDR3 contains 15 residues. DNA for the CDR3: TGTGCCAGTAGTCAACAGGTTTCCTCTGGAAACACCATATATTTT. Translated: CASSQQVSSGNTIYF.

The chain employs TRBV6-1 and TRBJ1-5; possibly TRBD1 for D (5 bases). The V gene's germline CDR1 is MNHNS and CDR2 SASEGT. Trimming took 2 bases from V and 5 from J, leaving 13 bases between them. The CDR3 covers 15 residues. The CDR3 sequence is CASSEWGRAHQPQHF. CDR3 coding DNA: TGTGCCAGCAGTGAATGGGGGAGGGCACATCAGCCCCAGCATTTT.

The CDR3 loop reads CASSLNPSGRVEQFF. For the CDR3, the DNA is TGTGCCAGCAGCTTAAACCCTAGCGGGAGGGTAGAGCAGTTCTTC. The chain employs TRBV7-9 and TRBJ2-1, with 12 bases aligning to TRBD2. Germline CDR1 is SEHNR and CDR2 is FQNEAQ (reference sequence). V was pared by 2 bases and J by 10 bases, with 6 bases of the junction left unmatched. The CDR3 is 15 amino acids.

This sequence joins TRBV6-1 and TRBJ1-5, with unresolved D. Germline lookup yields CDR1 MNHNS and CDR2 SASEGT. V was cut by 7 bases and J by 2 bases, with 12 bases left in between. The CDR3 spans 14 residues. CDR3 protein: CASTSGVGNQPQHF. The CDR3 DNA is TGTGCCAGCACTTCCGGTGTGGGCAATCAGCCCCAGCATTTT.

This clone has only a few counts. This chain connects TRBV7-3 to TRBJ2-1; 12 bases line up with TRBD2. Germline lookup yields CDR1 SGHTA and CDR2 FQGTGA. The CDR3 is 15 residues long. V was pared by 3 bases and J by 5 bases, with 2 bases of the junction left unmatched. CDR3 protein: CASSFRLAGDNEQFF. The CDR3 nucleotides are TGTGCCAGCAGCTTCCGACTAGCGGGAGACAATGAGCAGTTCTTC.

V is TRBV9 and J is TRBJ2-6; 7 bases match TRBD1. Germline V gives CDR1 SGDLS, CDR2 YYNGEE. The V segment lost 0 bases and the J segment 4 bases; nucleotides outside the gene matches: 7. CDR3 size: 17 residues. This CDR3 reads CASSVVVQGNGANVLTF. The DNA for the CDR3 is TGTGCCAGCAGCGTAGTGGTACAGGGGAACGGGGCCAACGTCCTGACTTTC.

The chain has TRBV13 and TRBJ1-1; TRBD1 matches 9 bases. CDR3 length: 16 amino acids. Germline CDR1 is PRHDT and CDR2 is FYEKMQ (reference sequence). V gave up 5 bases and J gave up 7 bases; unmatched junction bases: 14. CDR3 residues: CASSQNRGLGSFEAFF. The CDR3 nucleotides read TGTGCCAGCAGCCAAAACAGGGGGCTCGGATCTTTTGAAGCTTTCTTT. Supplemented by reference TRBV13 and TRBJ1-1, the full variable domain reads AAGVIQSPRHLIKEKRETATLKCYPIPRHDTVYWYQQGPGQDPQFLISFYEKMQSDKGSIPDRFSAQQFSDYHSELNMSSLELGDSALYFCASSQNRGLGSFEAFFGQGTRLTVV.

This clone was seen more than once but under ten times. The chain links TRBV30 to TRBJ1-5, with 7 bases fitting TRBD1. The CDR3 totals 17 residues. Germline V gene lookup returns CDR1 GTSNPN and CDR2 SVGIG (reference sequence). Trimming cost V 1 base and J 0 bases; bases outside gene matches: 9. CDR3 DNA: TGTGCCTGGAGTGCCGGACAGGAATTCTATAGCAATCAGCCCCAGCATTTT. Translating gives CAWSAGQEFYSNQPQHF.

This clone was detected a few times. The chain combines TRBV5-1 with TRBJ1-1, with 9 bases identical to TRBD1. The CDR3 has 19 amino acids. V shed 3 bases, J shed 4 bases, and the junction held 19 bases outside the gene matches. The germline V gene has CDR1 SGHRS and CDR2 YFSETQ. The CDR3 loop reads CASSSYPIGQGPGGTEAFF. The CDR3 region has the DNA TGCGCCAGCAGCTCCTATCCCATCGGACAGGGGCCCGGTGGCACTGAAGCTTTCTTT.

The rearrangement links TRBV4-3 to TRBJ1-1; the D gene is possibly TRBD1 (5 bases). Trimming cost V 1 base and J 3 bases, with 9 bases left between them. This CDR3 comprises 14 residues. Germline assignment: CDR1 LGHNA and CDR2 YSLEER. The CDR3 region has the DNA TGCGCCAGCAGCCAAGGAGGCAGGGACACTGAAGCTTTCTTT. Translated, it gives CASSQGGRDTEAFF.

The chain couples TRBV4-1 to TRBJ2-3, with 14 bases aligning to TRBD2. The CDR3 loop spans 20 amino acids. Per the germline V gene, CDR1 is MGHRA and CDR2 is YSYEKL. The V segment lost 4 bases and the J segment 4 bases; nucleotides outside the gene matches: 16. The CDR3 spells CASSPSRTSGGPYGPDTQYF. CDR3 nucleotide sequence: TGCGCCAGCAGCCCGAGCCGGACTAGCGGGGGGCCTTATGGCCCAGATACGCAGTATTTT.

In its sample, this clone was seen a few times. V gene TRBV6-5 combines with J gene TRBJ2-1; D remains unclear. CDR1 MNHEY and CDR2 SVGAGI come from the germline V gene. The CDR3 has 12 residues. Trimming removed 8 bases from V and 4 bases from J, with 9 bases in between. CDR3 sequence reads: CASRTGYNEQFF. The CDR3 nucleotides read TGTGCCAGCCGAACTGGTTACAATGAGCAGTTCTTC.

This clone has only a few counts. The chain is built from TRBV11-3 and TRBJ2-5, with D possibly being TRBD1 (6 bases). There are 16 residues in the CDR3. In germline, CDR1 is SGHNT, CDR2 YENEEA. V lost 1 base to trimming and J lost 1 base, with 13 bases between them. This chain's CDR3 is CASSLGLRDTQETQYF. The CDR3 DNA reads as TGTGCCAGCAGCTTAGGTTTAAGGGACACCCAAGAGACCCAGTACTTC.

CDR3 DNA: TGCGCCAGCAGCCAAGATTATACGGGGCAGCCCCAGCATTTT. This encodes CASSQDYTGQPQHF. The chain employs TRBV4-3 and TRBJ1-5; D is unresolved. Germline V lookup: CDR1 LGHNA, CDR2 YSLEER. V lost 0 bases and J 7 bases, leaving 10 bases between the germline ends. The CDR3 sequence is 14 residues long.

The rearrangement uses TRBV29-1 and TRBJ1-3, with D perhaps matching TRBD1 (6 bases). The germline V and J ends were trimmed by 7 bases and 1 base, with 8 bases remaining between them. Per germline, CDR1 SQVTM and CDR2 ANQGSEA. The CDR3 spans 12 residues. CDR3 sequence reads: CSGQESGNTIYF. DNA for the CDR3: TGCAGCGGACAGGAGTCTGGAAACACCATATATTTT.

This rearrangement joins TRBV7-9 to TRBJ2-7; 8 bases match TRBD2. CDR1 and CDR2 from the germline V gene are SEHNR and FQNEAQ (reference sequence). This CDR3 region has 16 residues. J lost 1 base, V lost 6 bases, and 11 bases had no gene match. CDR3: CASRDLGTSGSYEQYF. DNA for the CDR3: TGTGCCAGCAGGGATTTAGGTACTAGCGGTTCCTACGAGCAGTACTTC. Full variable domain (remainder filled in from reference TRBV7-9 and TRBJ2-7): DTGVSQNPRHKITKRGQNVTFRCDPISEHNRLYWYRQTLGQGPEFLTYFQNEAQLEKSRLLSDRFSAERPKGSFSTLEIQRTEQGDSAMYLCASRDLGTSGSYEQYFGPGTRLTVT.

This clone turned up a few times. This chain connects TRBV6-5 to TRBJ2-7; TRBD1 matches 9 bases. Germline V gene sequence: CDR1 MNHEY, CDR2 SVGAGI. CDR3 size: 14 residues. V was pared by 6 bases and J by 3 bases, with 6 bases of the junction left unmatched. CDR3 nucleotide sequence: TGTGCCAGCAGGAGGGACAGGGATGACTACGAGCAGTACTTC. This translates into CASRRDRDDYEQYF.

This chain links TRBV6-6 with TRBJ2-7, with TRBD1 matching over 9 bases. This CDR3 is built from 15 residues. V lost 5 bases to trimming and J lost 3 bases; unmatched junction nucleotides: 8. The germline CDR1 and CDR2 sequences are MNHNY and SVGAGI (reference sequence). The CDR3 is CASSPTTGGLYEQYF. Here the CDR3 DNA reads TGTGCCAGCAGTCCCACGACAGGGGGACTCTACGAGCAGTACTTC.

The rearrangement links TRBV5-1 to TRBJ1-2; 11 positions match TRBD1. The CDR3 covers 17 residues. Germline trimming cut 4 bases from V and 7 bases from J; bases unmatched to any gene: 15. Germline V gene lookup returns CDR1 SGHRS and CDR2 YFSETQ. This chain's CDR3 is CASSLEGQGAFRGGYTF. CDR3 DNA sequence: TGCGCCAGCAGCCTTGAAGGACAGGGGGCGTTTAGGGGTGGCTACACCTTC.